Below, one TCR beta chain is given with its context. The data derive from a study of blood T cell repertoires in COVID-19. Looking at the study overall: PBMCs, B-cell-depleted T cells, or T cells were the source of the cDNA or gDNA that made up the material.

Sequencing was performed with immunoSEQ multiplex PCR; in TCRdb, only in-frame clones are kept and a portion is missing. The data show some 320,000 clones, less than 85% seen once. The CDR3 has 14 amino acids. CDR1 and CDR2 (germline): MGHDK, SYGVNS. V was trimmed by 2 bases and J by 4 bases, leaving 9 bases between them. The sequence derives from a woman aged 25 to 39 who had been exposed to COVID-19. The chain uses TRBV25-1 and TRBJ2-1; D is undetermined. The sample was PBMCs or T cells enriched from blood (not recorded which). CDR3 amino acids: CASSEGGGYNEQFF. As DNA, the CDR3 is TGTGCCAGCAGTGAAGGCGGCGGATACAATGAGCAGTTCTTC.